This T cell receptor beta chain was obtained from a study of Tregs in tolerant kidney transplant recipients. Trimming took off 0 bases at V and 1 base at J, with 6 bases between the two ends. The germline gives CDR1 SEHNR, CDR2 FQNEAQ (reference sequence). The CDR3 length is 14 residues. Only in-frame clones appear in the TCRdb table, and some are missing; sequencing was by immunoSEQ multiplex PCR. The data contain under 85,000 clones, roughly nine tenths of them singletons. Study-wide results and limits: In tolerant patients, donor-specific Tregs outgrew total Tregs, suggesting antigen-driven expansion. Changing PCR primers prevented nucleotide comparison between some patients' samples. Biological reproducibility was not directly addressed in this study.

As for this clone: Its antigen is unknown.

The chain links TRBV7-9 to TRBJ1-1; weak D call: TRBD1 (5 bases). This receptor was identified in a human donor who received a combined kidney and bone marrow transplant. Sequences were derived from CD4+ T cells from blood, sampled before the transplant. The CDR3 DNA reads TGTGCCAGCAGCTTAGCAAGGGGGAACACTGAAGCTTTCTTT. Encoded protein: CASSLARGNTEAFF. The full variable domain, with the rest looked up from reference TRBV7-9 and TRBJ1-1, is DTGVSQNPRHKITKRGQNVTFRCDPISEHNRLYWYRQTLGQGPEFLTYFQNEAQLEKSRLLSDRFSAERPKGSFSTLEIQRTEQGDSAMYLCASSLARGNTEAFFGQGTRLTVV.